The present TCR beta chain was sequenced within a study of cytomegalovirus exposure and HLA in healthy donors. Worth noting for this clone: No antigen is known for it.

Trimming stripped 0 bases from V and 2 bases from J, with 8 bases between. This CDR3 contains 14 residues. CDR1 MGHRA and CDR2 YSYEKL come from the germline V gene. Findings and limits, study-wide: The study flagged some 170 TCR beta chains as cytomegalovirus-associated. Most TCRs appeared rarely, but some public TCRs recurred in many donors.

Assay used: immunoSEQ multiplex PCR; TCRdb lists only in-frame clones, some missing. The sample contains some 110,000 clones, 94% of which appear only once. The rearrangement uses TRBV4-1 and TRBJ2-7; D gene ambiguous. This clonotype was sampled from a woman aged 18-35 years in good health and CMV-seronegative. Sequenced material: PBMCs. CDR3 nucleotides: TGCGCCAGCAGCCAAGATACAGAAACCTACGAGCAGTACTTC. Translation: CASSQDTETYEQYF.